The sequence of this TCR beta chain was determined in a study of cytomegalovirus exposure and HLA in healthy donors. The wider study: A prior analysis found 117 million unique TCR beta sequences from 150 million to 200 million T cells. Study-level points and caveats: The classifier reportedly diagnosed cytomegalovirus status with high sensitivity and specificity. With later analysis, a missense DCLRE1C variant became linked to TCR beta V- and J-gene trimming.

This PCR relied on a set of 60 Vbeta primers and 13 Jbeta primers. Measured with immunoSEQ multiplex PCR; TCRdb has only the in-frame clones, and not every one. Of over 250,000 clones listed, about nine tenths are singletons. As to this clone: The antigen is undetermined.

The V gene's germline CDR1 is MDHEN and CDR2 SYDVKM. There are 15 residues in the CDR3. V was trimmed by 5 bases and J by 1 base, leaving 9 bases between them. The chain uses TRBV28 and TRBJ2-6; the D gene is possibly TRBD1 (6 bases). Sequenced material: PBMCs. The receptor comes from a man aged 35 to 55 in good health and CMV-seropositive. DNA for the CDR3: TGTGCCAGCAGTCAACAGGGATCTGGGGCCAACGTCCTGACTTTC. It codes for CASSQQGSGANVLTF.